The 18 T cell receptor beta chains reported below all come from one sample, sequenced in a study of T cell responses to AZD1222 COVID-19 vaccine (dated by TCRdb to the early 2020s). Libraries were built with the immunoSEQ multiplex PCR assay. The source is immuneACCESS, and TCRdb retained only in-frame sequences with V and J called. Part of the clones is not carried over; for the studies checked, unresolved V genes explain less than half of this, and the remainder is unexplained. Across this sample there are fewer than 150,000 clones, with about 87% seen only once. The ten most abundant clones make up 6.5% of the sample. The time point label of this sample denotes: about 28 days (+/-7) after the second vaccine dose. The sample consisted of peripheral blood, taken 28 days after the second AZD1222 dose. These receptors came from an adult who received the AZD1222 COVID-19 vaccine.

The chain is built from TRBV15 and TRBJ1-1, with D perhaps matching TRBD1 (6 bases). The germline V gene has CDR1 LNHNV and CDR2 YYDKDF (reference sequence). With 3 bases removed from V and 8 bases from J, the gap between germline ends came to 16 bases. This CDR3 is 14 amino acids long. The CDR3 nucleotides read TGTGCCACCAGCAGGGGCGACAACAGGGTAGAAGCTTTCTTT. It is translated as CATSRGDNRVEAFF.

The CDR3, as DNA: TGTGCCAGCAGCGCCCCCAGTACAGATACGCAGTATTTT. Protein sequence: CASSAPSTDTQYF. This chain joins TRBV9 and TRBJ2-3; D not certain. The CDR3 extends over 13 amino acids. CDR1 and CDR2 from the germline V gene are SGDLS and YYNGEE. V was clipped by 3 bases and J by 3 bases, with 8 bases between them.

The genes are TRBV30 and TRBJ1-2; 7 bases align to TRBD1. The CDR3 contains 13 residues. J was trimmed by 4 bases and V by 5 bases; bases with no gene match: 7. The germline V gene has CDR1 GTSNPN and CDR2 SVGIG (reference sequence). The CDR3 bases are TGTGCCTGGTTAGGGACAGATCCCTATGGCTACACCTTC. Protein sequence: CAWLGTDPYGYTF.

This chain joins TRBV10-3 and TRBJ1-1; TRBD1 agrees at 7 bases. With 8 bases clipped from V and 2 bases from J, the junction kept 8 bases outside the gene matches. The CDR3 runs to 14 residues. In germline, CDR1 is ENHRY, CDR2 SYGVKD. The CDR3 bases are TGTGCCATCGGGGGCGGGACAGCAAACACTGAAGCTTTCTTT. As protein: CAIGGGTANTEAFF.

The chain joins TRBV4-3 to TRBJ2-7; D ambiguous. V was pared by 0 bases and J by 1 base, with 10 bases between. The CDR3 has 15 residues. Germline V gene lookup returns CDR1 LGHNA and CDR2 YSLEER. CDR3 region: CASSQDSQASYEQYF. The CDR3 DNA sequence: TGCGCCAGCAGCCAAGATTCGCAGGCTTCCTACGAGCAGTACTTC.

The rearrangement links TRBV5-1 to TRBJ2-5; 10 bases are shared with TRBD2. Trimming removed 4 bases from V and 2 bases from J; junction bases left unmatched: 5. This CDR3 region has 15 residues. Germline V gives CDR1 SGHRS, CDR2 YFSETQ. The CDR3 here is CASSGPAGGQETQYF. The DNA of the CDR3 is TGCGCCAGCAGCGGGCCAGCGGGGGGGCAAGAGACCCAGTACTTC.

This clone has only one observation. For the CDR3, the DNA is TGCGCCAGCAGCCAAGAACAGGGCAATCAGCCCCAGCATTTT. It specifies CASSQEQGNQPQHF. The chain is built from TRBV4-1 and TRBJ1-5; TRBD1 might be the D (5 bases). Between the trimmed V and J ends, which lost 0 bases and 2 bases, there was a span of 5 bases. Per germline, CDR1 MGHRA and CDR2 YSYEKL. The CDR3 extends over 14 amino acids.

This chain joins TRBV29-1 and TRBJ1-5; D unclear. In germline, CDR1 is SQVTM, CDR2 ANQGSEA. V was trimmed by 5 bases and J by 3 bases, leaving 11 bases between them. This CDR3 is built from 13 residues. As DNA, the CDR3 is TGCAGCGTTAGAGACAACTTCAATCAGCCCCAGCATTTT. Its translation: CSVRDNFNQPQHF.

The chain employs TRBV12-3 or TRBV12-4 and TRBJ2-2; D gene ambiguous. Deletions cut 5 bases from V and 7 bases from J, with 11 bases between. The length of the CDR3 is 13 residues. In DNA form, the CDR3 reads TGTGCCAGCAGTCTCGAGGTGATCGGGGAGCTGTTTTTT. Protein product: CASSLEVIGELFF.

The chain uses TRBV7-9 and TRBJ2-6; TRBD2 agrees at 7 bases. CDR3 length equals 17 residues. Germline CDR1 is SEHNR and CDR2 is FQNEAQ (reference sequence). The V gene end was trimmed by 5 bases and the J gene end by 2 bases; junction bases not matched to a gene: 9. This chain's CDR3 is CASSDSWGGTGANVLTF. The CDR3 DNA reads TGTGCCAGCAGCGACTCCTGGGGGGGTACTGGGGCCAACGTCCTGACTTTC.

The CDR3 sequence is CASSYTSSGANVLTF. The CDR3 DNA is TGTGCCAGCAGTTACACGAGCTCTGGGGCCAACGTCCTGACTTTC. This rearrangement joins TRBV6-6 to TRBJ2-6; D unclear. The CDR3 has 15 amino acids. The V gene lost 2 bases and the J gene lost 0 bases, with 5 bases spanning the gap. In germline, CDR1 is MNHNY, CDR2 SVGAGI (reference sequence).

DNA for the CDR3: TGTGCCAGCAGTGAATCCAGGGGATCCTACGAGCAGTACTTC. Translation gives CASSESRGSYEQYF. The chain recombines TRBV2 with TRBJ2-7; D might be TRBD1 (6 bases). The germline CDR1 and CDR2 sequences are SNHLY and FYNNEI. The CDR3 is 14 amino acids. The V end was cut by 2 bases, the J end by 1 base, with 9 bases between.

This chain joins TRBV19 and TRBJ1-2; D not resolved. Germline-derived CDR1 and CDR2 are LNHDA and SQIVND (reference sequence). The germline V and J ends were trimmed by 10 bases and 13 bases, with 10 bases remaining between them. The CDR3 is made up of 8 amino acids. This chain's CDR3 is CATSPGTF. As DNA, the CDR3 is TGTGCCACCAGCCCCGGCACCTTC.

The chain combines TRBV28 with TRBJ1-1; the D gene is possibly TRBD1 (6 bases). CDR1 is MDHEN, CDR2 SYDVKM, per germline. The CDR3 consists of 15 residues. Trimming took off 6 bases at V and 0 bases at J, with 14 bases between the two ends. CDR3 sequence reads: CASSSGGGMNTEAFF. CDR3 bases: TGTGCCAGCAGCTCCGGTGGGGGCATGAACACTGAAGCTTTCTTT.

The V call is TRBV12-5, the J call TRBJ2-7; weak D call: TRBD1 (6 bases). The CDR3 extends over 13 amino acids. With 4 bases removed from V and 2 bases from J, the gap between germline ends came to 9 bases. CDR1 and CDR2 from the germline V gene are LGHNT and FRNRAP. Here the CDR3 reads CASGSQGAYEQYF. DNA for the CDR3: TGTGCTAGTGGTTCACAGGGAGCCTACGAGCAGTACTTC.

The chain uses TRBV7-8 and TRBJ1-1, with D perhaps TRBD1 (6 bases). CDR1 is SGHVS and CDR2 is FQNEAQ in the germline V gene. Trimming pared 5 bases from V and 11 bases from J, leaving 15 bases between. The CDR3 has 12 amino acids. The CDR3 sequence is CASSLEWGQAFF. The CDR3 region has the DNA TGTGCCAGCAGCCTAGAATGGGGGCAGGCTTTCTTT.

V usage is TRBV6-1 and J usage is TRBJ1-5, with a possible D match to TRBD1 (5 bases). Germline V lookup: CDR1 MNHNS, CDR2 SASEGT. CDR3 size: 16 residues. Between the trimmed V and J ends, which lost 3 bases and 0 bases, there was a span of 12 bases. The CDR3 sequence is CASSESGFYSNQPQHF. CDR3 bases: TGTGCCAGCAGTGAGTCAGGGTTTTATAGCAATCAGCCCCAGCATTTT.

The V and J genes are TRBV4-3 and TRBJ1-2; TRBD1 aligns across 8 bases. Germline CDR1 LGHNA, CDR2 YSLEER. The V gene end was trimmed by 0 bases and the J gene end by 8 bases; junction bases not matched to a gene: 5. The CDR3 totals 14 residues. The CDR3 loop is CASSQEWTGNGYTF. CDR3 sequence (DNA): TGCGCCAGCAGCCAAGAATGGACAGGGAACGGCTACACCTTC.